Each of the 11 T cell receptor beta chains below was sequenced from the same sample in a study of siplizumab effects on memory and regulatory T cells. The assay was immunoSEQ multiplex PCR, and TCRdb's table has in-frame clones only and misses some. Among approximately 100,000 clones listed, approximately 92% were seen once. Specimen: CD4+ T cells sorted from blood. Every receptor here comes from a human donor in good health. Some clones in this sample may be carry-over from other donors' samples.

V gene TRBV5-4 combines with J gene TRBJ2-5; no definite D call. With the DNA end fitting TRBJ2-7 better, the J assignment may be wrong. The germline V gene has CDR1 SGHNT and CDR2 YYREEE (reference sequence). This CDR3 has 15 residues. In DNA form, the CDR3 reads TGTGCCAGCAGCCCTTGGATCACCCGCTCCTACGAGCAGTACTTC. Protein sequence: CASSPWITRSYEQYF.

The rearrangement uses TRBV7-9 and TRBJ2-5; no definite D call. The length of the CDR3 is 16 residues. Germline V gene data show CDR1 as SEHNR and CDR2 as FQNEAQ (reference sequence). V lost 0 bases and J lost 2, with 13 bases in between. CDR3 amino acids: CASSLAGGAVQETQYF. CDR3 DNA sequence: TGTGCCAGCAGCTTAGCGGGCGGAGCCGTACAAGAGACCCAGTACTTC.

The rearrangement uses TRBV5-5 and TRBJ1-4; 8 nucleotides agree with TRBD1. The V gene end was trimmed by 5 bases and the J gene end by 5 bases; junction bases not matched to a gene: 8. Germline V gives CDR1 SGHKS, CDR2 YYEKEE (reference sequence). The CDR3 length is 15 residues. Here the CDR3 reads CASSFRQGMNEKLFF. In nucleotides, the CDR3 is TGTGCCAGCAGTTTTCGACAGGGGATGAATGAAAAACTGTTTTTT.

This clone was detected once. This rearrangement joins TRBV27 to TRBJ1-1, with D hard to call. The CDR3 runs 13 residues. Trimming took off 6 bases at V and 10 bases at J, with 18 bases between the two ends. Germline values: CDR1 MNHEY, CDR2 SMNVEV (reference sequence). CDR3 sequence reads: CASSPGQLTRAFF. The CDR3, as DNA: TGTGCCAGCAGCCCTGGGCAACTCACGCGAGCTTTCTTT.

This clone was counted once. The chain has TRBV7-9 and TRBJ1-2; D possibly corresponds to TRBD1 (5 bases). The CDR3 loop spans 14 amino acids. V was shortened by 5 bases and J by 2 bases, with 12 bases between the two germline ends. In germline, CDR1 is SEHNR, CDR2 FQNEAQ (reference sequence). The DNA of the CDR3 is TGTGCCAGCAGCCACGACAGAAACAACTATGGCTACACCTTC. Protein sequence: CASSHDRNNYGYTF. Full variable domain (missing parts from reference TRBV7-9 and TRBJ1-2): DTGVSQNPRHKITKRGQNVTFRCDPISEHNRLYWYRQTLGQGPEFLTYFQNEAQLEKSRLLSDRFSAERPKGSFSTLEIQRTEQGDSAMYLCASSHDRNNYGYTFGSGTRLTVV.

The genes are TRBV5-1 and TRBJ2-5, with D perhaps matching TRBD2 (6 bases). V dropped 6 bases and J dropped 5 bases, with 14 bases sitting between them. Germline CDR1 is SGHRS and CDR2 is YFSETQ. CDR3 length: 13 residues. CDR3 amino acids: CASTPGGSETQYF. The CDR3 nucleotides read TGCGCCAGCACGCCCGGGGGTTCGGAGACCCAGTACTTC.

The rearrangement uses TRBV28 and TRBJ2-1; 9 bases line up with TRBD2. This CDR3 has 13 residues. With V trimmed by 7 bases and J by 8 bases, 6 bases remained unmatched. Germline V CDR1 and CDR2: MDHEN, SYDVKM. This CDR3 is CASTAGGPYEQFF. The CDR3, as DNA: TGTGCCAGCACGGCGGGAGGGCCCTATGAGCAGTTCTTC. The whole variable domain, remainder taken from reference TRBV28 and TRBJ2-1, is DVKVTQSSRYLVKRTGEKVFLECVQDMDHENMFWYRQDPGLGLRLIYFSYDVKMKEKGDIPEGYSVSREKKERFSLILESASTNQTSMYLCASTAGGPYEQFFGPGTRLTVL.

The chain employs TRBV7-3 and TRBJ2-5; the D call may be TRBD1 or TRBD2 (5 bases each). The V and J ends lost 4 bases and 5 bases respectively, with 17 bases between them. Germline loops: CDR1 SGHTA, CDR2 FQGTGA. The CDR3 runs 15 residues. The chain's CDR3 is CASSSGGGAVETQYF. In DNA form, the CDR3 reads TGTGCCAGCAGCTCCGGTGGGGGAGCGGTGGAGACCCAGTACTTC.

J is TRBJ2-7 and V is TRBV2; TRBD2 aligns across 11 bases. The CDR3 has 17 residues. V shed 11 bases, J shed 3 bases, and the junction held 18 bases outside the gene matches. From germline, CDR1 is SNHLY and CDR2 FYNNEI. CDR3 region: CASQGGGGLAVIYEQYF. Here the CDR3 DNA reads TGTGCCTCCCAAGGTGGGGGGGGACTAGCGGTAATCTACGAGCAGTACTTC.

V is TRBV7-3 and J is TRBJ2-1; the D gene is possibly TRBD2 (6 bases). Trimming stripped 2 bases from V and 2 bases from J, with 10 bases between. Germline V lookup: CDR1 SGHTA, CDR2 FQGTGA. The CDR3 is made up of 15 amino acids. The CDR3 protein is CASSLGGNTYNEQFF. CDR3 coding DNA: TGTGCCAGCAGCTTAGGCGGGAACACCTACAATGAGCAGTTCTTC.

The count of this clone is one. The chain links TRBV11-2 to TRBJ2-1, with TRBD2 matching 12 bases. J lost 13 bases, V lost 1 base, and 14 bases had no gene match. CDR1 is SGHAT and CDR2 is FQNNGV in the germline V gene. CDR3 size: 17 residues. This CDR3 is CASSLVGGASGRAGQFF. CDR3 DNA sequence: TGTGCCAGCAGCTTAGTCGGGGGGGCTAGCGGGAGGGCCGGACAGTTCTTC. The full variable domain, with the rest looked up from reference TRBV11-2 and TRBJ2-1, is EAGVAQSPRYKIIEKRQSVAFWCNPISGHATLYWYQQILGQGPKLLIQFQNNGVVDDSQLPKDRFSAERLKGVDSTLKIQPAKLEDSAVYLCASSLVGGASGRAGQFFGPGTRLTVL.